This is a list of T cell receptor beta chains from one sample in a study of shared T cell receptors in the human thymus. TCRdb keeps only in-frame clones here, not all; method: immunoSEQ multiplex PCR. The sample shows about 400,000 clones, 95% of them seen only once. The specimen sequenced was thymocytes. The receptors stem from a human donor. Both conserved end residues are part of each CDR3. The D gene is left open where the match is weak. The listing skips clone size in some rows; elsewhere it reads once, few, many or a size class.

length	V	D	J	size	CDR3	DNA
14	TRBV4-1	TRBD1	TRBJ1-2	NA	CASSQERTGNGYTF	TGCGCCAGCAGCCAAGAACGGACAGGGAATGGCTACACCTTC
15	TRBV9	TRBD1	TRBJ2-2	NA	CASSIYRGPPGELFF	TGTGCCAGCAGCATCTACAGGGGCCCCCCGGGGGAGCTGTTTTTT
16	TRBV11-2	NA	TRBJ1-1	NA	CASSSESGTRATEAFF	TGTGCCAGCAGCTCCGAGTCCGGTACACGTGCCACTGAAGCTTTCTTT
16	TRBV4-1	NA	TRBJ2-3	NA	CASSQRIGVITDTQYF	TGCGCCAGCAGCCAACGGATAGGGGTCATCACAGATACGCAGTATTTT
11	TRBV29-1	TRBD1	TRBJ1-4	NA	CSVETRQGKSF	TGCAGCGTTGAAACCCGACAGGGTAAATCGTTT
14	TRBV27	TRBD1	TRBJ1-5	NA	CASSSTGGGQPQHF	TGTGCCAGCAGTTCGACAGGGGGCGGTCAGCCCCAGCATTTT
18	TRBV7-9	TRBD2	TRBJ2-3	NA	CASSPRTSGVTSTDTQYF	TGTGCCAGCAGCCCCCGGACTAGCGGAGTTACTAGCACAGATACGCAGTATTTT
16	TRBV5-4	NA	TRBJ2-3	NA	CASSLAAGRGTDTQYF	TGTGCCAGCAGCTTGGCGGCCGGCAGGGGCACAGATACGCAGTATTTT
12	TRBV7-9	NA	TRBJ1-5	NA	CASSLEWQPQHF	TGTGCCAGCAGCTTAGAATGGCAGCCCCAGCATTTT
16	TRBV29-1	NA	TRBJ2-7	NA	CSVHLEKAPLPYEQYF	TGCAGCGTCCACCTAGAAAAGGCGCCCCTTCCCTACGAGCAGTACTTC
14	TRBV11-2	NA	TRBJ2-7	NA	CASSLVWGRDEQYF	TGTGCCAGCAGCTTAGTGTGGGGTCGGGACGAGCAGTACTTC
14	TRBV6-1	TRBD2	TRBJ2-1	NA	CASRLASSYNEQFF	TGTGCCAGCAGACTAGCGTCATCCTACAATGAGCAGTTCTTC
18	TRBV4-3	TRBD2	TRBJ2-7	NA	CASSQDYRSGGSSYEQYF	TGCGCCAGCAGCCAAGATTACCGGAGCGGGGGGAGCTCCTACGAGCAGTACTTC
13	TRBV25-1	NA	TRBJ1-2	once	CASSDMGIYGYTF	TGTGCCAGCAGTGATATGGGGATCTATGGCTACACCTTC
15	TRBV11-2	NA	TRBJ2-3	NA	CASQGGGPYTDTQYF	TGTGCCAGTCAGGGGGGCGGGCCGTACACAGATACGCAGTATTTT
12	TRBV6-5	NA	TRBJ2-1	NA	CASSPGGDEQFF	TGTGCCAGCAGCCCCGGAGGCGATGAGCAGTTCTTC
15	TRBV5-5	NA	TRBJ1-5	NA	CASSLETVCNQPQHF	TGTGCCAGCAGCTTGGAGACAGTCTGCAATCAGCCCCAGCATTTT
19	TRBV5-6	NA	TRBJ2-7	NA	CASSFGHNPPRQPPYEQYF	TGTGCCAGCAGCTTCGGACATAACCCCCCACGACAACCGCCATACGAGCAGTACTTC
19	TRBV19	TRBD2	TRBJ2-1	NA	CASSPRGVAGGAIYNEQFF	TGTGCCAGTAGTCCTAGAGGGGTAGCGGGAGGGGCCATTTACAATGAGCAGTTCTTC
15	TRBV27	NA	TRBJ2-7	NA	CASSLLALPSYEQYF	TGTGCCAGCAGTTTATTAGCCCTCCCCTCCTACGAGCAGTACTTC
14	TRBV7-9	NA	TRBJ1-1	NA	CASSLVHSNTEAFF	TGTGCCAGCAGCTTAGTTCATTCGAACACTGAAGCTTTCTTT
11	TRBV2	NA	TRBJ1-4	NA	CASSTNEKLFF	TGTGCCAGCAGTACTAATGAAAAACTGTTTTTT
11	TRBV25-1	NA	TRBJ2-7	NA	CASSEGYEQYF	TGTGCCAGCAGTGAAGGCTACGAGCAGTACTTC
12	TRBV9	NA	TRBJ2-7	once	CASSVGQGKQYF	TGTGCCAGCAGCGTAGGGCAGGGAAAGCAGTACTTC
17	TRBV19	TRBD1	TRBJ1-5	few	CASSIDNRGQINQPQHF	TGTGCCAGTAGTATAGATAACCGGGGACAGATCAATCAGCCCCAGCATTTT
13	TRBV27	TRBD1	TRBJ1-1	NA	CASSLDRVTEAFF	TGTGCCAGCAGTCTAGACAGGGTGACTGAAGCTTTCTTT
13	TRBV9	NA	TRBJ2-7	NA	CASSVGRGHEQYF	TGTGCCAGCAGCGTAGGGAGGGGACACGAGCAGTACTTC
17	TRBV7-2	NA	TRBJ2-7	few	CASSPSTPGRWIYEQYF	TGTGCCAGCAGCCCATCCACACCGGGAAGGTGGATCTACGAGCAGTACTTC
16	TRBV27	NA	TRBJ1-5	NA	CASSSRQANSNQPQHF	TGTGCCAGCAGTTCCCGACAGGCAAATAGCAATCAGCCCCAGCATTTT
17	TRBV15	TRBD1	TRBJ2-5	NA	CATSRAFRGQGEETQYF	TGTGCCACCAGCCGTGCGTTTCGGGGACAGGGAGAAGAGACCCAGTACTTC
11	TRBV19	NA	TRBJ1-2	NA	CASSLQTAATF	TGTGCCAGTAGTCTACAGACAGCTGCGACCTTC
16	TRBV18	NA	TRBJ2-5	NA	CASSPLSKPKKETQYF	TGTGCCAGCTCACCATTGAGCAAACCCAAGAAAGAGACCCAGTACTTC
15	TRBV11-3	TRBD1	TRBJ2-7	NA	CASSFGQGHSTKQYF	TGTGCCAGCAGCTTTGGACAGGGCCATTCTACGAAGCAGTACTTC
15	TRBV7-2	NA	TRBJ2-1	NA	CASSLRAQRGNEQFF	TGTGCCAGCAGCTTAAGGGCCCAAAGGGGGAATGAGCAGTTCTTC
11	TRBV2	NA	TRBJ1-6	NA	CASTFGSPLHF	TGTGCCAGCACGTTTGGGTCACCCCTCCACTTT
14	TRBV5-1	TRBD1	TRBJ1-2	once	CASSLEQGDYGYTF	TGCGCCAGCAGCTTGGAACAGGGGGACTATGGCTACACCTTC
14	TRBV9	NA	TRBJ1-1	NA	CASSVEGSSAEAFF	TGTGCCAGCAGCGTAGAAGGGTCTAGCGCTGAAGCTTTCTTT
14	TRBV5-1	NA	TRBJ1-4	NA	CASSLTGTNEKLFF	TGCGCCAGCAGCTTGACAGGGACTAATGAAAAACTGTTTTTT
14	TRBV10-3	NA	TRBJ2-1	once	CAISDREPYNEQFF	TGTGCCATCAGTGACAGGGAACCCTACAATGAGCAGTTCTTC
15	TRBV28	NA	TRBJ2-1	NA	CAKLSGPRENNEQFF	TGTGCCAAACTCTCGGGCCCTCGGGAGAACAATGAGCAGTTCTTC